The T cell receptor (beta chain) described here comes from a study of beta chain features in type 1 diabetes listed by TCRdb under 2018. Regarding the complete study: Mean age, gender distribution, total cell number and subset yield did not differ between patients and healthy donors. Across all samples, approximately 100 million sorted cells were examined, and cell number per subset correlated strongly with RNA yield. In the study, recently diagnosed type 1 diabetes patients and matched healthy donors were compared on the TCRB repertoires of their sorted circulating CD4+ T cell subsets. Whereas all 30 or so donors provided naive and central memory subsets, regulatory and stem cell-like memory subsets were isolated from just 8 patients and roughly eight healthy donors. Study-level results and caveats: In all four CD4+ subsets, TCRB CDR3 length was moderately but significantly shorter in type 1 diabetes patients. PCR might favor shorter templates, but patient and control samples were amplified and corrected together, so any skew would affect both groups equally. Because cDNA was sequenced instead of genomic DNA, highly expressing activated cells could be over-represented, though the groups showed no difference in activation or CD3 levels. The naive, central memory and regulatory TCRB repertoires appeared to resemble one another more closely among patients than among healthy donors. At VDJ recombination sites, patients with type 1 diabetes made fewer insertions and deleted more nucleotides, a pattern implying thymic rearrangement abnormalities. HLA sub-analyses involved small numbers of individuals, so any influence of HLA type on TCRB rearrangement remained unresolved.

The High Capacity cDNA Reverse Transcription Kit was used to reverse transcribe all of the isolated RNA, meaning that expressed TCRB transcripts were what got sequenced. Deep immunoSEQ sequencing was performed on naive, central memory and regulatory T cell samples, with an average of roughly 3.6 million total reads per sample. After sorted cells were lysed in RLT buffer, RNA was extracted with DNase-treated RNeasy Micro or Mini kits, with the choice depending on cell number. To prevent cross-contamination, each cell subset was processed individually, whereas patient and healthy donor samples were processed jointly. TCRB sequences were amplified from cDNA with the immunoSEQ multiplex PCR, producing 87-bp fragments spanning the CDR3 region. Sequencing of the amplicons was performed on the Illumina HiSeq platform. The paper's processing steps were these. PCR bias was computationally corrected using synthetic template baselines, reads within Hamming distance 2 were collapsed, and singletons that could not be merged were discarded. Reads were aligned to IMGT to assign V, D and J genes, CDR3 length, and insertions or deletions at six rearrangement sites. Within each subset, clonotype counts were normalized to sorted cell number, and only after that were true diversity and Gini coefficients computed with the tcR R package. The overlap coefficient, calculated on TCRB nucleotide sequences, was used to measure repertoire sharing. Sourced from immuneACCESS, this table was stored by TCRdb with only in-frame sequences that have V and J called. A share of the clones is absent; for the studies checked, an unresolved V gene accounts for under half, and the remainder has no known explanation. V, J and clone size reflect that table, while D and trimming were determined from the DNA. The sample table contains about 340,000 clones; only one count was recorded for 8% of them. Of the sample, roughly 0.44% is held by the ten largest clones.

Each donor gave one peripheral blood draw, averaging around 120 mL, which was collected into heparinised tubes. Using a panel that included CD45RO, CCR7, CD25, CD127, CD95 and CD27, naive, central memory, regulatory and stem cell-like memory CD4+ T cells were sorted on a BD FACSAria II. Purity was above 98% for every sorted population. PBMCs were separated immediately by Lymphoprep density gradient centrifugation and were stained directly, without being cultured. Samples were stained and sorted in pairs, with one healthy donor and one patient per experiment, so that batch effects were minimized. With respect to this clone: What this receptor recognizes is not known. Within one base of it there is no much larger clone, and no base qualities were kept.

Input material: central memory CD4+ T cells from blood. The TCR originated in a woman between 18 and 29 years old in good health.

The nucleotides are TGTGCCAGCAGTTATCCGGGACTAGCAGAGACCCAGTACTTC. Its coded protein is CASSYPGLAETQYF. The rearrangement combines TRBV7-2 with TRBJ2-5, with 9 bases matching TRBD2. The CDR3, cysteine through phenylalanine, is 14 amino acids long. Left in the record is the CDR3 DNA by itself, 42 bases read in frame from the first base. From a lookup of the germline V gene, CDR1 and CDR2 are SGHTA and FQGNSA. Trimming takes 6 bases off V and 4 bases off J; junction bases not matched to a gene: 6.